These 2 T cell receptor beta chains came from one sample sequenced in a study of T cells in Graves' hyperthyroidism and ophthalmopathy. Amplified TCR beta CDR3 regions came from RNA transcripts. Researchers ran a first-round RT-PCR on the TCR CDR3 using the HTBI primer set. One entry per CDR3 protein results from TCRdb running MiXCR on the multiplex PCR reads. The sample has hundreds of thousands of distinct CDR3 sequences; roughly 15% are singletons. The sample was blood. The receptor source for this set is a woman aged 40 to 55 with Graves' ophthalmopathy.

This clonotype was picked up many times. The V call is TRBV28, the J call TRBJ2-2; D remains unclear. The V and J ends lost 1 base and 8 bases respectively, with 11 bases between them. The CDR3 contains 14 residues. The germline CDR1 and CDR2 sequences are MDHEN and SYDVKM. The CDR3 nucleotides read TGTGCCAGCAGTTTATTCTCGGGTACTGGGGAGCTGTTTTTT. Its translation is CASSLFSGTGELFF. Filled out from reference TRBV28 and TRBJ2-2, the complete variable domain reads DVKVTQSSRYLVKRTGEKVFLECVQDMDHENMFWYRQDPGLGLRLIYFSYDVKMKEKGDIPEGYSVSREKKERFSLILESASTNQTSMYLCASSLFSGTGELFFGEGSRLTVL.

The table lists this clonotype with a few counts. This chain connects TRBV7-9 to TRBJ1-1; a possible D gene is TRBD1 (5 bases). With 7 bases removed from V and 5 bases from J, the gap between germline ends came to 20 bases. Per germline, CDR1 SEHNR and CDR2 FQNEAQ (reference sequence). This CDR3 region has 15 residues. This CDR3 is CASTPGEGRRTEAFF. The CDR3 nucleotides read TGTGCCAGCACCCCCGGGGAGGGGCGGCGGACTGAAGCTTTCTTT.